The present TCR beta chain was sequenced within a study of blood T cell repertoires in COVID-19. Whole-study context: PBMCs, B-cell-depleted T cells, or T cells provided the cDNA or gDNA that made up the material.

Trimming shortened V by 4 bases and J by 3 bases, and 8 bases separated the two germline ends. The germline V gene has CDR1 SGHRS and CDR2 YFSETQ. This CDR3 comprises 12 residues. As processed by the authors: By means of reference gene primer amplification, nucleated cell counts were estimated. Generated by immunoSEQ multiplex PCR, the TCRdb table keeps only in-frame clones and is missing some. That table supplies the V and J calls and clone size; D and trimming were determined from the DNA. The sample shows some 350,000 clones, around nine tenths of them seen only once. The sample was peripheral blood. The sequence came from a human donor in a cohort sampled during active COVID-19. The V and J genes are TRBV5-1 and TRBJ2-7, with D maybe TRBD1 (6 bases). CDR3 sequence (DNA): TGCGCCAGCAGCCCGGACAGCTACGAGCAGTACTTC. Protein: CASSPDSYEQYF.